The source of this T cell receptor (beta chain) is a study of cytomegalovirus exposure and HLA in healthy donors. PCR involved 60 Vbeta and 13 Jbeta primers. Data came from immunoSEQ multiplex PCR; TCRdb stores just in-frame clones and leaves some out. The sample yields around 150,000 clones, about four fifths seen once. On this clone itself: Its antigen is currently unknown.

CDR3 length: 13 residues. Germline-derived CDR1 and CDR2 are SNHLY and FYNNEI. Between the trimmed V and J ends, which lost 5 bases and 2 bases, there was a span of 9 bases. Study findings and constraints: Several V segments, TRBV6-2 and TRBV6-3 among them, could not be told apart and were dropped.

The source is a woman between 50 and 59 years old in good health and CMV-seronegative. The V gene is TRBV2, the J gene TRBJ1-1; D unresolved. Sample: PBMCs. The CDR3 here is CASSLQTNTEAFF. The DNA of the CDR3 is TGTGCCAGCAGTTTACAGACAAACACTGAAGCTTTCTTT.